This record covers a single T cell receptor (beta chain). Its target antigen remains unknown. One base away there is no much larger clone; base qualities are not given. The sample originates from a study of shared clonotypes between healthy human individuals (dated by TCRdb to 2020 to 2021). Background for the entire study: A few men and a couple of women, aged 18 to 49 years, made up the cohort. To estimate repertoire size and how much clonotypes are shared between individuals, the study performed deep sequencing of blood TCR repertoires from roughly five healthy adults. To increase sequencing depth and limit assay-specific biases, different laboratories used diverse techniques to prepare libraries and sequence TCR repertoires. Between about 0.9 and 8.9 billion PBMCs per donor were obtained by leukapheresis.

The donors were healthy, HIV-negative adults who had no recently reported acute infections or vaccinations. Every donor was a Caucasian adult living in Nashville, Tennessee, USA. For unsorted samples, tens of millions of PBMCs were counted, and genomic DNA was extracted using the QIAamp DNA Blood Mini kit. After blood collection by leukapheresis, PBMCs were isolated using Ficoll-Histopaque density gradient centrifugation and then cryopreserved in the vapor phase of liquid nitrogen. The germline V gene supplies CDR1 MNHNS and CDR2 SASEGT. V is cut by 3 bases and J by 9 bases, and the space between the germline ends is 15 bases. The CDR3 measures 14 amino acids from cysteine to phenylalanine. Here the CDR3 DNA is all that survives: 42 bases in frame from base 1. Using the deep immunoSEQ assay, TCR CDR3 regions were amplified from genomic DNA by multiplex PCR. Extracted genomic DNA from each cell subset was distributed evenly across all wells of several immunoSEQ 96-well plates, and each plate was treated as a replicate. For unsorted PBMC, around 300 ng genomic DNA, equal to 25,000 to 35,000 T cell genomes, was loaded into each replicate PCR. Genomic DNA from unsorted PBMC was sequenced over ten immunoSEQ deep assay plates. Purified libraries were measured with a Qubit 3.0 fluorometer, size-checked on a Bioanalyzer 2100, and measured again with the KAPA Library Quantification kit. Every immunoSEQ 96-well plate was sequenced on a dedicated single-read 150-cycle Illumina NextSeq 550 flow cell. In the original analysis: Because the immunoSEQ output included only junctional sequences and no quality scores, the filtering could not be the same as the filtering used for full-length reads. To assign V/J genes and CDR3, sequences were annotated using PyIR, a Python wrapper for IgBLAST v1.9, with IMGT germline references. Reads were filtered out if the reads had weak V/J assignments (E-value above 1e-6), no CDR3, stop codons, out-of-frame junctions, or ambiguous translated residues. A V3J clonotype was defined by an identical inferred V gene, J gene, and CDR3 amino acid sequence. Percentage overlap between repertoires was calculated by dividing the number of shared unique clonotypes by the size of the smaller repertoire. Repertoire richness was assessed with RTK rarefaction, the Chao1 estimator, and Recon v2.1 estimates of unobserved clonotypes. TCRdb mirrors the immuneACCESS table, restricted to in-frame sequences. Some clones are absent from its copies; in checked studies, under half trace to an unresolved V gene, and the reason for the others is unknown. The DNA was the basis for D and trimming; V, J and clone size are from that table. The sample table lists around 500,000 clones, 79% of them with a count of one. The top ten constitute about 13% of the sample.

Results and caveats for the whole study, not just this receptor: Sampling was restricted to blood, and TCR repertoires in tissues likely differ from the TCR repertoires found in blood. Because the study included only a small number of donors, the genetic and exposure-history diversity represented was limited. Pairwise subsampling indicated that sequencing depth was expected to affect the degree of clonotype sharing among donors.

The V and J segments used are TRBV6-1 and TRBJ1-5; the D gene cannot be named for sure. Sequencing was performed on PBMCs. The sequence was obtained from a woman aged 40 to 50 in good health. Some clones in this sample may be carry-over from other donors' samples. The DNA sequence is given as TGTGCCAGCAGTGAGCTGGACGCTCTGATGCCCCAGCATTTT. Its translation is CASSELDALMPQHF.